The next 13 T cell receptor beta chains were all read from a single sample in a study of human T cells and chemical hapten exposure. Sample time point: patch test 1, 2 weeks after DPC sensitization. Sample treatment: therapeutic diphenylcyclopropenone sensitization with weekly scalp DPC. MiXCR, run by TCRdb on the RACE reads, gives a single entry per CDR3 protein. The sample records around 380,000 distinct CDR3 sequences, around 5% being singletons. The sample was whole blood, taken in connection with sensitization to the hapten diphenylcyclopropenone (DPC). These receptors all stem from a woman in her fifties or sixties with alopecia areata. Some clones in this sample may be carry-over from other donors' samples.

The chain combines TRBV7-2 with TRBJ1-3, with D perhaps matching TRBD1 (5 bases). The CDR3 runs 15 residues. Germline CDR1 SGHTA, CDR2 FQGNSA. The V gene lost 5 bases and the J gene lost 5 bases, with 16 bases spanning the gap. The CDR3 coding sequence is TGTGCCAGCAGCCCTGCGGGGCTACACAGAAACACCATATATTTT. Its protein product is CASSPAGLHRNTIYF. The whole variable domain, remainder taken from reference TRBV7-2 and TRBJ1-3, is GAGVSQSPSNKVTEKGKDVELRCDPISGHTALYWYRQSLGQGLEFLIYFQGNSAPDKSGLPSDRFSAERTGGSVSTLTIQRTQQEDSAVYLCASSPAGLHRNTIYFGEGSWLTVV.

This clonotype was recorded at least ten times. The V and J genes are TRBV6-2 or TRBV6-3 and TRBJ1-1; D unresolved. The V and J ends lost 7 bases and 1 base respectively, with 13 bases between them. The CDR3 length is 14 residues. Germline-derived CDR1 and CDR2 are MNHEY and SVGEGT. CDR3 residues: CASNPDGGNTEAFF. The CDR3 DNA is TGTGCCAGCAATCCCGACGGAGGGAACACTGAAGCTTTCTTT.

This clonotype was seen repeatedly, ten times or more. This sequence joins TRBV28 and TRBJ2-7, with no clear D. With 3 bases removed from V and 0 bases from J, the gap between germline ends came to 3 bases. This CDR3 contains 12 residues. CDR1 and CDR2 from the germline V gene are MDHEN and SYDVKM. As DNA, the CDR3 is TGTGCCAGCAGTTTGGTCTCCTACGAGCAGTACTTC. Translated: CASSLVSYEQYF.

There are a few counts of this clonotype. The chain joins TRBV5-4 to TRBJ1-6; D perhaps matches TRBD1 (6 bases). The ends were cut back, 3 bases at V and 7 bases at J, with 14 bases in the middle. Germline loops: CDR1 SGHNT, CDR2 YYREEE (reference sequence). The CDR3 has 15 amino acids. For the CDR3, the DNA is TGTGCCAGCAGCTGGGAGGGGGACCCGAATTCACCCCTCCACTTT. Protein: CASSWEGDPNSPLHF.

This clonotype was seen many times. The chain carries TRBV3-1 and TRBJ1-2; D ambiguous. Per germline, CDR1 LGHDT and CDR2 YNNKEL (reference sequence). This CDR3 spans 11 amino acids. V shed 2 bases and J shed 7 bases, with 5 bases lying between them. The chain's CDR3 is CASSQNFGYTF. CDR3 nucleotides: TGTGCCAGCAGCCAAAATTTTGGCTACACCTTC.

This chain links TRBV10-3 with TRBJ2-5; D is unresolved. With 5 bases removed from V and 3 bases from J, the gap between germline ends came to 10 bases. Germline V gene lookup returns CDR1 ENHRY and CDR2 SYGVKD. This CDR3 is 13 amino acids long. The chain's CDR3 is CAISTDGKETQYF. DNA of the CDR3: TGTGCCATCAGTACGGACGGCAAAGAGACCCAGTACTTC.

This clonotype has just a few counts. The chain carries TRBV6-1 and TRBJ2-2, with 12 bases fitting TRBD1. The V gene's germline CDR1 is MNHNS and CDR2 SASEGT. This CDR3 has 18 residues. The J segment lost 3 bases and the V segment lost 6 bases, leaving 11 bases of the junction unmatched. The CDR3 DNA sequence: TGTGCCAGCAGAGGACCCGGGACAGGGGGCGCTTACACCGGGGAGCTGTTTTTT. Its translation is CASRGPGTGGAYTGELFF.

The gene calls are TRBV14 and TRBJ2-3; D could derive from TRBD1 or TRBD2 (6 bases each). From germline, CDR1 is SGHDN and CDR2 FVKESK. The length of the CDR3 is 13 residues. Trimming took 4 bases from V and 5 from J, leaving 10 bases between them. CDR3 in amino acids: CASSRGAVDTQYF. CDR3 DNA: TGTGCCAGCAGCCGGGGGGCGGTAGATACGCAGTATTTT.

The sample holds many counts of this clonotype. The gene calls are TRBV24-1 and TRBJ1-5; 8 bases are a match to TRBD1. CDR3 length equals 16 residues. CDR1 KGHDR and CDR2 SFDVKD come from the germline V gene. The ends lost 4 bases at V and 5 bases at J; junction bases unmatched: 9. The CDR3 is CATSEFDRGSHQPQHF. The CDR3 nucleotides are TGTGCCACCAGTGAGTTTGACAGGGGATCCCATCAGCCCCAGCATTTT.

Comments on this clonotype: This could be a read error, since a much larger clone is one nucleotide away. The J gene is TRBJ2-3, the V gene TRBV6-2 or TRBV6-3; 7 bases align to TRBD2. This CDR3 is built from 16 residues. Germline V gives CDR1 MNHEY, CDR2 SVGEGT. The V gene end was trimmed by 7 bases and the J gene end by 7 bases; junction bases not matched to a gene: 17. The CDR3 sequence is CASTLTVGGSFNTQYF. The CDR3 nucleotides read TGTGCCAGCACCCTCACCGTGGGCGGGAGTTTTAATACGCAGTATTTT.

V and J are TRBV20-1 and TRBJ2-7; the match to TRBD1 covers 7 bases. Germline loops: CDR1 DFQATT, CDR2 SNEGSKA (reference sequence). There are 11 residues in the CDR3. V was pared by 6 bases and J by 6 bases, with 5 bases of the junction left unmatched. CDR3 amino acids: CSASTGFEQYF. CDR3 DNA sequence: TGCAGTGCCTCGACAGGGTTCGAGCAGTACTTC.

This clonotype was seen a handful of times. This chain links TRBV20-1 with TRBJ2-6, with TRBD1 identical over 7 bases. The CDR3 is made up of 15 amino acids. V gave up 5 bases and J gave up 0 bases; unmatched junction bases: 4. Germline V gene data show CDR1 as DFQATT and CDR2 as SNEGSKA (reference sequence). CDR3 nucleotides: TGCAGTGCTCTTAGACAGGGCTCTGGGGCCAACGTCCTGACTTTC. It encodes CSALRQGSGANVLTF.

This clonotype was counted at least ten times. V is TRBV29-1 and J is TRBJ2-3, with 14 bases lining up with TRBD2. CDR3 size: 15 residues. Germline CDR1 is SQVTM and CDR2 is ANQGSEA. V trimming: 4 bases; J trimming: 6 bases; junction bases outside the gene matches: 6. CDR3 residues: CSVVRTSGRTDTQYF. The CDR3 coding sequence is TGCAGCGTTGTGAGGACTAGCGGGAGGACGGATACGCAGTATTTT.